This TCR beta chain emerged from a study of blood T cell repertoires in COVID-19. Study information: Samples came from the United States, Italy and Spain, spanning acute and convalescent COVID-19. PBMCs, B-cell-depleted T cells, or T cells provided the cDNA or gDNA that made up the material.

As originally analysed: Reference gene primer amplification gave nucleated cell count estimates. Generated by immunoSEQ multiplex PCR, the TCRdb table keeps only in-frame clones and is missing some. The V and J calls and the clone size are those of that table, but D and trimming were determined from the DNA. The sample records some 20,000 clones, 87% being singletons. The germline gives CDR1 LGHDT, CDR2 YNNKEL (reference sequence). The germline V and J ends were trimmed by 4 bases and 0 bases, with 7 bases remaining between them. CDR3 length: 14 residues. This clone has only one observation. Sequenced input: peripheral blood. This TCR came from a human donor with active COVID-19. The donor label of this sample is uncertain. V usage is TRBV3-1 (or the pseudogene TRBV3-2) and J usage is TRBJ1-3; D perhaps matches TRBD1 (5 bases). CDR3 nucleotides: TGTGCCAGCAGCCCTGGACACTCTGGAAACACCATATATTTT. Protein sequence: CASSPGHSGNTIYF.